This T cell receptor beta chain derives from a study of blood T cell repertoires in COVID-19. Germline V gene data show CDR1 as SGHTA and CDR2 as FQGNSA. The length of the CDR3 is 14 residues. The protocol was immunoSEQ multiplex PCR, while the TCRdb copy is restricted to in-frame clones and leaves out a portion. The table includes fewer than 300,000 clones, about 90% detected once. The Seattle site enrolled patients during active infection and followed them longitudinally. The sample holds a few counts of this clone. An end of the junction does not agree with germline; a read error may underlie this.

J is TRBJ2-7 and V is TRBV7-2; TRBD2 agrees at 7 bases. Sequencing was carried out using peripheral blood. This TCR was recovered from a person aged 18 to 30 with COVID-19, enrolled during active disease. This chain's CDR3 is CASSPEPSGAPRNF. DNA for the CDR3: TGTGCCAGCAGCCCCGAACCTAGCGGAGCGCCACGAAACTTC.